The 13 T cell receptor beta chains below were found in one sample sequenced in a study of cytomegalovirus exposure and HLA in healthy donors. The PCR ran on 60 Vbeta and 13 Jbeta primers. Produced via immunoSEQ multiplex PCR; TCRdb's table is partial and in-frame only. The sample has under 200,000 clones, approximately 80% seen once. The sequenced sample was PBMCs. The receptors stem from a woman aged 40 to 50 in good health and CMV-seropositive.

This clone was observed a few times. V and J are TRBV6-6 and TRBJ2-7; TRBD1 matches 12 bases. The CDR3 covers 14 residues. Trimming cost V 5 bases and J 4 bases; bases outside gene matches: 3. CDR1 is MNHNY, CDR2 SVGAGI, per germline (reference sequence). CDR3 bases: TGTGCCAGCAGTGGGACAGGGGGCAGTTACGAGCAGTACTTC. Its protein product is CASSGTGGSYEQYF.

The chain employs TRBV7-9 and TRBJ2-7, with 8 bases aligning to TRBD1. The length of the CDR3 is 15 residues. V was clipped by 5 bases and J by 2 bases; unmatched bases: 8. CDR1 and CDR2 (germline): SEHNR, FQNEAQ (reference sequence). This CDR3 reads CASSKGDRQTYEQYF. In DNA form, the CDR3 reads TGTGCCAGCAGCAAAGGGGACAGGCAAACCTACGAGCAGTACTTC.

V is TRBV9 and J is TRBJ2-4; D is possibly TRBD2 (5 bases). Germline V CDR1 and CDR2: SGDLS, YYNGEE. The CDR3 extends over 14 amino acids. Trimming cost V 0 bases and J 6 bases, with 10 bases left between them. In DNA, the CDR3 is TGTGCCAGCAGCGTAGGGAGAGGGATAAACATTCAGTACTTC. It yields the protein CASSVGRGINIQYF.

A few counts support this clone. The gene calls are TRBV2 and TRBJ1-5; 9 bases match TRBD1. This CDR3 contains 14 residues. V lost 8 bases and J lost 2; bases outside the gene matches: 4. Germline loops: CDR1 SNHLY, CDR2 FYNNEI. The chain's CDR3 is CASRQGEGNQPQHF. The DNA of the CDR3 is TGTGCCAGCCGACAGGGGGAAGGCAATCAGCCCCAGCATTTT. The complete variable domain, with remaining parts taken from reference TRBV2 and TRBJ1-5, reads EPEVTQTPSHQVTQMGQEVILRCVPISNHLYFYWYRQILGQKVEFLVSFYNNEISEKSEIFDDQFSVERPDGSNFTLKIRSTKLEDSAMYFCASRQGEGNQPQHFGDGTRLSIL.

The V call is TRBV7-2, the J call TRBJ2-7, with 9 bases that match TRBD1. The V gene's germline CDR1 is SGHTA and CDR2 FQGNSA. The CDR3 runs to 14 residues. The V and J ends lost 3 bases and 6 bases, in that order; junction bases with no gene match: 6. The CDR3 is CASSLGQGEVEQYF. The DNA for the CDR3 is TGTGCCAGCAGCTTGGGACAGGGTGAAGTCGAGCAGTACTTC.

J is TRBJ2-2 and V is TRBV14, with TRBD2 identical over 12 bases. Trimming removed 4 bases from V and 1 base from J; junction bases left unmatched: 10. Germline V lookup: CDR1 SGHDN, CDR2 FVKESK. This CDR3 has 19 residues. Here the CDR3 reads CASSRKPGLAGLNTGELFF. CDR3 DNA: TGTGCCAGCAGCCGTAAGCCGGGACTAGCGGGTTTGAACACCGGGGAGCTGTTTTTT.

The genes are TRBV7-2 and TRBJ2-3, with D uncertain. The CDR3 contains 12 residues. Deletions cut 5 bases from V and 2 bases from J, with 5 bases between. Germline CDR1 and CDR2: SGHTA and FQGNSA. The CDR3: CASSVITDTQYF. Here the CDR3 DNA reads TGTGCCAGCAGCGTCATCACAGATACGCAGTATTTT.

The chain joins TRBV28 to TRBJ2-3; 7 bases are a match to TRBD2. This CDR3 spans 17 amino acids. CDR1 and CDR2 from the germline V gene are MDHEN and SYDVKM. The trim removed 0 bases at V and 5 bases at J, leaving 11 bases unmatched. Here the CDR3 reads CASSLWASGRAQDTQYF. The CDR3 bases are TGTGCCAGCAGTTTATGGGCTAGCGGCCGGGCCCAAGATACGCAGTATTTT.

The chain uses TRBV12-5 and TRBJ2-2, with TRBD1 matching over 7 bases. This CDR3 is built from 14 residues. Unmatched junction bases numbered 9, after V lost 7 bases and J lost 7 bases. In germline, CDR1 is LGHNT, CDR2 FRNRAP. The CDR3 protein is CASASGGSVGELFF. The CDR3 DNA sequence: TGTGCTAGTGCCTCAGGGGGTTCGGTCGGGGAGCTGTTTTTT.

The chain couples TRBV4-3 to TRBJ1-4; a possible D gene is TRBD1 (5 bases). CDR3 length: 16 amino acids. The V and J ends lost 1 base and 5 bases respectively, with 14 bases between them. In germline, CDR1 is LGHNA, CDR2 YSLEER. Here the CDR3 reads CASSQVVPGVNEKLFF. The DNA for the CDR3 is TGCGCCAGCAGCCAAGTGGTGCCGGGGGTGAATGAAAAACTGTTTTTT.

The CDR3 DNA follows: TGCGCCAGCAGCGGAAACAGGGGTAGCATGAACACTGAAGCTTTCTTT. Its protein product is CASSGNRGSMNTEAFF. The chain combines TRBV5-1 with TRBJ1-1; 7 nucleotides line up with TRBD1. The CDR3 is made up of 16 amino acids. Germline CDR1 reads SGHRS; CDR2 reads YFSETQ. Trimming at V came to 4 bases and at J to 0 bases, leaving 9 bases not matched to a gene.

The chain links TRBV5-1 to TRBJ2-5; 7 bases fit TRBD1. Unmatched junction bases numbered 10, after V lost 4 bases and J lost 1 base. CDR1 SGHRS and CDR2 YFSETQ come from the germline V gene. This CDR3 has 16 amino acids. CDR3 in amino acids: CASSAMGQGVQETQYF. Here the CDR3 DNA reads TGCGCCAGCAGCGCGATGGGTCAGGGGGTCCAAGAGACCCAGTACTTC.

This rearrangement joins TRBV25-1 to TRBJ1-1, with D perhaps TRBD1 (6 bases). The germline V and J ends were trimmed by 2 bases and 3 bases, with 10 bases remaining between them. The CDR3 is 14 residues long. Per germline, CDR1 MGHDK and CDR2 SYGVNS. The CDR3 coding sequence is TGTGCCAGCAGTGAACGAGGACAGTACACTGAAGCTTTCTTT. Amino acids: CASSERGQYTEAFF. Filled out from reference TRBV25-1 and TRBJ1-1, the complete variable domain reads EADIYQTPRYLVIGTGKKITLECSQTMGHDKMYWYQQDPGMELHLIHYSYGVNSTEKGDLSSESTVSRIRTEHFPLTLESARPSHTSQYLCASSERGQYTEAFFGQGTRLTVV.